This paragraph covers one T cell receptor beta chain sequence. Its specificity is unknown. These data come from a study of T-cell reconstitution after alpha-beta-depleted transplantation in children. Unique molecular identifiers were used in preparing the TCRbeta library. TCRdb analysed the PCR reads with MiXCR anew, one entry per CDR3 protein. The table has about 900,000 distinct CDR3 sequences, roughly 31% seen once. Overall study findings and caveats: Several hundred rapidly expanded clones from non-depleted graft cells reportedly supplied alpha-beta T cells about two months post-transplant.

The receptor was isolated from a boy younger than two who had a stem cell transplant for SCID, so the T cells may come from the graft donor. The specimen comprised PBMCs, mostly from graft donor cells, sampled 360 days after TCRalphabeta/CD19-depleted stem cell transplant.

The CDR3 region is CATSSRDRVPHQPQHF. The DNA of the CDR3 is TGTGCCACCAGCAGCCGGGACAGGGTTCCCCACCAGCCCCAGCATTTT. The J gene is TRBJ1-5, the V gene TRBV15, with TRBD1 identical over 9 bases. In germline, CDR1 is LNHNV, CDR2 YYDKDF (reference sequence). Germline trimming cut 3 bases from V and 7 bases from J; bases unmatched to any gene: 10. This CDR3 is 16 amino acids long.